The TCR beta chain described here comes from a study of shared clonotypes between healthy human individuals (TCRdb year 2020). For the wider study: A couple of women and a few men aged 18 to 49 years were included in the cohort. For each donor, CD4 naive and CD4 memory were each given three plates, CD8 naive was given two plates, and CD8 memory was given one plate. To estimate repertoire size and how much clonotypes are shared between individuals, the study performed deep sequencing of blood TCR repertoires from five healthy adults. Different laboratories and diverse techniques were used to prepare libraries and sequence TCR repertoires, to increase sequencing depth and limit assay-specific biases. Each donor's leukapheresis produced roughly between about 0.8 and 10 billion PBMCs. Points the paper makes about the study in general: Sampling was limited to blood, and TCR repertoires in tissue likely differ from TCR repertoires in blood. When several donors were compared, the shared fraction of clonotypes was about 5.2% for naive CD4, around 3.6% for naive CD8, more than 2% for memory CD4, and about 0.36% for memory CD8. Pairwise subsampling led to the expectation that sequencing depth would affect the degree of clonotype sharing among donors. Naive subsets generally had larger estimated clonotype richness than memory subsets. The genetic and exposure-history diversity represented was limited by the small number of donors. Compared with non-shared clonotypes, the clonotypes found in all four sorted-subset donors had higher generation probabilities. Incomplete sequencing was indicated by rarefaction of sorted-subset datasets, despite the large sequencing depth.

In the case of this clone: It has no known antigen specificity. Per-base qualities were not stored, and no clone one base away is much larger.

Using the deep immunoSEQ assay, multiplex PCR amplified TCR CDR3 regions from genomic DNA. Extracted genomic DNA from each cell subset was spread evenly across all wells of several immunoSEQ 96-well plates, with each plate serving as a replicate. For sorted subsets, each replicate PCR was loaded with 150 to 250 ng genomic DNA, equivalent to about 30,000 T cell genomes. Purified libraries were quantified with a Qubit 3.0 fluorometer, sized on a Bioanalyzer 2100, and re-quantified with the KAPA Library Quantification kit. A separate single-read 150-cycle Illumina NextSeq 550 flow cell was used to sequence each immunoSEQ 96-well plate. The study's processing was this. Because the immunoSEQ output included only junctional sequences and no quality scores, the filtering could not be the same as the filtering used for full-length reads. To assign V/J genes and CDR3, sequences were annotated against IMGT germline references using PyIR, a Python wrapper for IgBLAST v1.9. Reads were removed for weak V/J assignments (E-value above 1e-6), missing CDR3, stop codons, out-of-frame junctions, or ambiguous translated residues. V3J clonotypes were defined by identical inferred V gene, J gene, and CDR3 amino acid sequence. To compute the percentage overlap between repertoires, the number of shared unique clonotypes was divided by the size of the smaller repertoire. RTK rarefaction, the Chao1 estimator, and Recon v2.1 estimates of unobserved clonotypes were used to assess repertoire richness. Generation probabilities were computed with OLGA for all TCRbeta clonotypes obtained by the gDNA method from a few donors. The table was pulled from immuneACCESS by TCRdb, which kept in-frame rearrangements only. Such tables lose some clones; where checked, under half of the loss comes from unresolved V genes, and the rest has no known cause. V and J calls and clone size are given by that table; D and trimming were obtained from the DNA. Within this sample are hundreds of thousands of clones, with 80% to 95% of them counted one time only. Together, the top ten hold less than 25% of the sample.

CD8 naive samples were obtained by positive selection for CCR7 among CD45RO-negative cells, yielding a CD45RA+CCR7+ population from which TemRA cells were excluded. The donors were healthy, HIV-negative adults with no recently reported acute infections or vaccinations. Only Caucasian adults living in Nashville, Tennessee, USA were represented among the donors. Blood was collected by leukapheresis, and PBMCs were isolated by Ficoll-Histopaque density gradient centrifugation and then cryopreserved in liquid nitrogen vapor phase. Purity and quantity of every magnetically sorted T cell population were checked by analytical flow cytometry. Genomic DNA was isolated from each sorted fraction and quantified by UV absorbance on a Nanodrop 2000c. The CDR3 measures 16 amino acids from cysteine to phenylalanine. Only CDR3 DNA is held: 48 bases, read in frame from base 1. From a lookup of the germline V gene, CDR1 and CDR2 are SGHAT and FQNNGV. V is clipped by 3 bases and J by 4 bases, and the sequence between their germline boundaries is 18 bases long.

This chain is built from TRBV11-2 and TRBJ1-1; a tentative D call is TRBD1 (5 bases match). The specimen was naive CD8+ T cells sorted from blood. The cell subset or site label, read with the paper, signifies: CD45RA+CCR7+. This receptor was identified in a man aged 30 to 39 in good health. In nucleotide form, the sequence is TGTGCCAGCAGCTTTCAGACCCACCGGAGGGGCACTGAAGCTTTCTTT. This sequence encodes CASSFQTHRRGTEAFF.